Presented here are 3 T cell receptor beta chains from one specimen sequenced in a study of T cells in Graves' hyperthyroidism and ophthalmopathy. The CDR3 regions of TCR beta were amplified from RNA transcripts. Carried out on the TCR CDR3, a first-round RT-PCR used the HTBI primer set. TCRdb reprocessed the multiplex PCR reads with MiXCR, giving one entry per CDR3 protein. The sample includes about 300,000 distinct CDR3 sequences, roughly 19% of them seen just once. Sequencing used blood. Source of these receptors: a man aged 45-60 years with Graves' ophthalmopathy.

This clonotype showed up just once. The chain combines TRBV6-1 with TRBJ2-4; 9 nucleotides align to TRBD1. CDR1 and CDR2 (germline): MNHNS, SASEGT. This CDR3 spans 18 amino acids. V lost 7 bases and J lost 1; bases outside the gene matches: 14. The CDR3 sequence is CASIPGQGRGIAKNIQYF. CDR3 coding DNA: TGTGCCAGCATCCCGGGACAGGGCCGTGGAATTGCCAAAAACATTCAGTACTTC.

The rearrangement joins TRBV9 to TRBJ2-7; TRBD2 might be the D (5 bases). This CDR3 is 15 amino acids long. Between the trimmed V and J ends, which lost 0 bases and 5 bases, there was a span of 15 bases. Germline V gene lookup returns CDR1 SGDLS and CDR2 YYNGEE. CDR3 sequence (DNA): TGTGCCAGCAGCGTAGGGGAAGCGGTAGGTCACGAGCAGTACTTC. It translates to CASSVGEAVGHEQYF.

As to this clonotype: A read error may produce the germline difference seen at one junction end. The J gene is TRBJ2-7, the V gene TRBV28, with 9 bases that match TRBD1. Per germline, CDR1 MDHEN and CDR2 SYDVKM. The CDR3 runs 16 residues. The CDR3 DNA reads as TGTCCCAGCAGTTCACCAACCGGGACAGGGAGAATGGAGCAGTACTTC. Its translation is CPSSSPTGTGRMEQYF.